Below are 9 T cell receptor beta chains sequenced from a single sample in a study of long-term antiretroviral therapy in people with HIV. Researchers report immunoSEQ v3.0 was run at survey level. Assay: immunoSEQ multiplex PCR; the TCRdb copy retains only in-frame clones and omits some. The table records about 10,000 clones, more than 80% of them present only once. Specimen: unsorted PBMCs, collected 0.7 years after starting antiretroviral therapy. The source is a man aged 40-55 years with HIV.

J is TRBJ2-5 and V is TRBV6-1, with D unresolved. The germline V and J ends were trimmed by 3 bases and 1 base, with 12 bases remaining between them. CDR1 is MNHNS, CDR2 SASEGT, per germline. This CDR3 has 15 amino acids. The CDR3 DNA reads TGTGCCAGCAGTGATAGAGGACGGATCCAAGAGACCCAGTACTTC. It yields the protein CASSDRGRIQETQYF.

The rearrangement uses TRBV21-1 and TRBJ2-7; the D segment call TRBD2 is taken from the table without a DNA check. TRBV21-1 is termed a pseudogene. The CDR3 extends over 18 amino acids. The CDR3 spells CASKRLAGGPSNSYEQYF. As DNA, the CDR3 is TGTGCCAGCAAGAGACTAGCGGGAGGGCCCTCGAACTCCTACGAGCAGTACTTC.

The rearrangement joins TRBV7-2 to TRBJ1-2; TRBD1 matches at 8 bases. V lost 2 bases to trimming and J lost 8 bases; unmatched junction nucleotides: 7. The germline gives CDR1 SGHTA, CDR2 FQGNSA. The CDR3 is 14 residues long. The CDR3: CASSLITGGGGYTF. Written as DNA, the CDR3 is TGTGCCAGCAGCTTAATAACAGGGGGAGGCGGCTACACCTTC.

The chain links TRBV10-3 to TRBJ2-7, with D perhaps matching TRBD1 (8 bases). This CDR3 comprises 14 residues. Germline values: CDR1 ENHRY, CDR2 SYGVKD. The germline V and J ends were trimmed by 6 bases and 3 bases, with 15 bases remaining between them. The CDR3 protein is CAISPTGGDYEQYF. The CDR3 nucleotides read TGTGCCATCAGCCCAACAGGGGGGGACTACGAGCAGTACTTC.

The chain is built from TRBV28 and TRBJ2-7; D is undetermined. This CDR3 is built from 14 residues. Germline values: CDR1 MDHEN, CDR2 SYDVKM. V was shortened by 2 bases and J by 3 bases, with 11 bases between the two germline ends. The CDR3 nucleotides read TGTGCCAGCAGTTTAGAGGCGACTCTCTACGAGCAGTACTTC. The encoded protein is CASSLEATLYEQYF. The full variable domain, in which reference TRBV28 and TRBJ2-7 provide the parts outside the CDR3, is DVKVTQSSRYLVKRTGEKVFLECVQDMDHENMFWYRQDPGLGLRLIYFSYDVKMKEKGDIPEGYSVSREKKERFSLILESASTNQTSMYLCASSLEATLYEQYFGPGTRLTVT.

The chain carries TRBV19 and TRBJ2-1, with a weak D call TRBD2 (6 bases). Trimming removed 4 bases from V and 5 bases from J, with 15 bases in between. CDR1 LNHDA and CDR2 SQIVND come from the germline V gene (reference sequence). CDR3 size: 15 residues. The CDR3 sequence is CASSNAGGTHNEQFF. The CDR3, as DNA: TGTGCCAGTAGTAATGCCGGGGGAACGCACAATGAGCAGTTCTTC.

The chain joins TRBV5-1 to TRBJ1-2; perhaps TRBD1 as D (6 bases). Germline V gives CDR1 SGHRS, CDR2 YFSETQ. The CDR3 is made up of 15 amino acids. V lost 6 bases and J lost 2, with 17 bases in between. The CDR3 DNA reads TGCGCCAGCACCCAATCTACAGGGATCAACTATGGCTACACCTTC. This codes for CASTQSTGINYGYTF.

J is TRBJ2-7 and V is TRBV5-4, with no clear D. Germline V gene lookup returns CDR1 SGHNT and CDR2 YYREEE (reference sequence). This CDR3 is 15 amino acids long. Trimming removed 3 bases from V and 1 base from J, with 14 bases in between. This chain's CDR3 is CASSSLTGGSYEQYF. The CDR3 DNA is TGTGCCAGCAGCTCATTGACGGGTGGGTCCTACGAGCAGTACTTC.

This chain links TRBV28 with TRBJ2-7; tentative D call: TRBD2 (7 bases). CDR1 is MDHEN and CDR2 is SYDVKM in the germline V gene. This CDR3 is 15 amino acids long. Trimming removed 7 bases from V and 3 bases from J, with 19 bases in between. CDR3 DNA: TGTGCCAGCACGGGGGCCCTGGGGGAGGGCTACGAGCAGTACTTC. As protein: CASTGALGEGYEQYF.